Sequencing of this T cell receptor (beta chain) was carried out in a study of T cell responses to AZD1222 COVID-19 vaccine. General study findings and limits: Sampled repertoires all dated from after the peak T cell response. White British people made up most donors, females outnumbered males, and clonal diversity was possibly underestimated. Once two AZD1222 doses were given, Spike-specific TCR breadth and depth went up.

With 2 bases clipped from V and 10 bases from J, the junction kept 13 bases outside the gene matches. Germline V gene sequence: CDR1 SGHTA, CDR2 FQGTGA. This CDR3 spans 17 amino acids. With regard to this clone: The antigen is not known.

Produced via immunoSEQ multiplex PCR; TCRdb's table is partial and in-frame only. Here the sample spans fewer than 30,000 clones, around 80% being singletons. The input for sequencing was peripheral blood, taken on day 0 of AZD1222 vaccination. This chain links TRBV7-3 with TRBJ1-6, with TRBD1 matching 8 bases. The clonotype originates from an adult in good health. In DNA, the CDR3 is TGTGCCAGCAGCTTATCCAGAGGACGGACAGGGAGCTCACCCCTCCACTTT. Encoded protein: CASSLSRGRTGSSPLHF. The complete variable domain, with remaining parts taken from reference TRBV7-3 and TRBJ1-6, reads GAGVSQTPSNKVTEKGKYVELRCDPISGHTALYWYRQSLGQGPEFLIYFQGTGAADDSGLPNDRFFAVRPEGSVSTLKIQRTERGDSAVYLCASSLSRGRTGSSPLHFGNGTRLTVT.